Included here is one T cell receptor beta chain sequence, with context. Antigen unknown. The CDR3 runs 16 residues. CDR1 is MDHEN and CDR2 is SYDVKM in the germline V gene. V shed 5 bases and J 5 bases; nucleotides not matched to a gene: 6. The sample originates from a study of shared clonotypes between healthy human individuals. General study results and limits: Naive subsets tended to show greater estimated richness than memory subsets. The sole specimen, blood, was sampled, and tissue repertoires likely differ.

On sorted subsets, replicate PCRs used 200 ng DNA, or 31,000 or so T cell genomes. The table came from immunoSEQ multiplex PCR; TCRdb's copy has only in-frame clones and leaves some out. The profile shows 1,500,000 or so clones, around 98.5% of them singletons. The specimen was naive CD4+ T cells sorted from blood. Stated subset: CD45RA+ positively selected. This TCR derives from a man aged 25-45 years in good health. This chain links TRBV28 with TRBJ2-3; 14 positions agree with TRBD2. CDR3 bases: TGTGCCAGCAGTCCCAGGGGACTAGCGGGAGTAGATACGCAGTATTTT. Protein product: CASSPRGLAGVDTQYF.